This T cell receptor beta chain derives from a study of T cell changes during pregnancy in multiple sclerosis. The CDR3 covers 15 residues. V was pared by 3 bases and J by 0 bases, with 11 bases between. The germline gives CDR1 MGHRA, CDR2 YSYEKL. Clones were read by immunoSEQ multiplex PCR, and TCRdb kept only the in-frame ones, dropping some. The sample includes some 46,000 clones, roughly 92% of them seen just once. The V call is TRBV4-1, the J call TRBJ1-1; possibly TRBD1 for D (5 bases). Sequencing was done on a sample of peripheral blood. The sequence was obtained from a female donor with multiple sclerosis, enrolled in a pregnancy study. The CDR3 nucleotides read TGCGCCAGCAGCCACCCCGGGACGGTGAACACTGAAGCTTTCTTT. It translates to CASSHPGTVNTEAFF.